The T cell receptor beta chain described here comes from a study of a mutant IDH1 vaccine in newly diagnosed glioma (dated by TCRdb to the early 2020s). For context, the study as a whole: The roughly 32 treated patients were roughly 60% male and roughly 38% female, with a mean age of approximately 40 years. For exploratory analyses, about 25 treated patients had longitudinal TCRB deep sequencing done wherever samples were available. Six visits were used for peripheral blood collection: V03 (baseline), V05, V07, V10, V12 and V13. Prior to enrollment, patients had been given standard therapy consisting of radiotherapy alone, temozolomide alone, or radiochemotherapy with temozolomide, with the combination given to most patients.

On this clone itself: The antigen it binds to is not known. No base quality information exists; no much larger clone differs at one position.

The germline V gene gives CDR1 as SGHTA and CDR2 as FQGNSA. V lost 1 base and J lost 7 bases, and the count of bases not matched to a germline gene is 18. Taken from cysteine to phenylalanine, the CDR3 has 18 residues. The only DNA kept is the CDR3, 54 bases in frame from the first base. Points the paper makes about the study in general: Selection of PBMC samples for TCRB deep sequencing was based on availability. Immune responses induced by the vaccine were seen in around 93% of patients across multiple MHC alleles. The authors stated that sample limitations prevented analyses of patient blood samples from being reproduced. Changes in the top peripheral T cell clonotypes picked up by TCRB sequencing did not appear to be linked to pseudoprogression.

According to the study, the label for this sample's time point signals: baseline, week 1 (first vaccination visit). The treatment or condition label of this sample denotes: pre-vaccination baseline after standard-of-care therapy. The donors had newly diagnosed IDH1-mutant astrocytomas of WHO grade 3 or 4 that showed loss of nuclear ATRX. The samples were drawn from NOA16, a multicentre, single-arm, open-label phase I trial in Germany that tested a mutant IDH1 peptide vaccine in humans for the first time. For immunogenicity testing, the blood drawn at visit V03 was used as the baseline sample. Genomic DNA for TCRB sequencing was extracted from EDTA blood using the DNeasy Blood and Tissue Kit. The method behind the library was the immunoSEQ multiplex PCR assay. Following the manufacturer's protocol, the hsTCRB Kit was used to amplify rearranged TCR beta chain sequences. An Illumina MiSeq was used to sequence the TCRB libraries. The study's own analysis went as follows. The proprietary platform of the kit vendor was used for demultiplexing, trimming and gene mapping. In TCRdb, the immuneACCESS table is reduced to in-frame sequences with V and J assigned. These tables do not hold every clone; where another copy was compared, an unresolved V gene accounts for under half, and the others remain unexplained. The DNA gave D and trimming, while V, J and clone size come from that table. For this sample there are about 98,000 clones; approximately 90% appear just once. The ten largest make up approximately 0.58% of the sample.

The sequence derives from a woman between 45 and 65 years old with glioma. The sequenced sample was PBMCs, obtained from a glioma patient treated with radiotherapy, temozolomide or both. This chain is built from TRBV7-2 and TRBJ2-7; 8 bases in the junction line up with TRBD2. Here the CDR3 is given as CASSLVSEYRRPGGEQYF. The nucleotide sequence reads TGTGCCAGCAGCTTAGTATCAGAGTATAGGCGGCCGGGGGGGGAGCAGTACTTC. Here the CDR3 is joined to the reference TRBV7-2 and TRBJ2-7 genes, and the full variable domain is: GAGVSQSPSNKVTEKGKDVELRCDPISGHTALYWYRQSLGQGLEFLIYFQGNSAPDKSGLPSDRFSAERTGGSVSTLTIQRTQQEDSAVYLCASSLVSEYRRPGGEQYFGPGTRLTVT.